These 7 T cell receptor beta chains were all obtained from the same sample, sequenced in a study of technical replicates of blood from a few donors. Data came from immunoSEQ multiplex PCR; TCRdb stores just in-frame clones and leaves some out. The sample carries around 70,000 clones, roughly 94% recorded once. Sequencing used T cells isolated from PBMCs. These receptors were obtained from a human donor in good health.

This clone occurred once. V and J are TRBV12-5 and TRBJ2-3; a weak D match, TRBD1 (6 bases). From germline, CDR1 is LGHNT and CDR2 FRNRAP. V was cut by 4 bases and J by 2 bases, with 13 bases left in between. The CDR3 totals 15 residues. The CDR3 loop is CASGSRTAYTDTQYF. In DNA, the CDR3 is TGTGCTAGTGGTTCCAGGACAGCCTACACAGATACGCAGTATTTT.

The chain joins TRBV18 to TRBJ2-7, with TRBD1 as a possible D gene (6 bases). The ends were cut back, 9 bases at V and 4 bases at J, with 22 bases in the middle. The CDR3 contains 15 residues. CDR1 is KGHSH and CDR2 is LQKENI in the germline V gene. The CDR3, as DNA: TGTGCCAGTTCCCTTGGGGGCGGAGGCCCTTACGAGCAGTACTTC. Its translation is CASSLGGGGPYEQYF.

The chain employs TRBV4-1 and TRBJ1-6; D remains unclear. The CDR3 runs to 19 residues. Trimming shortened V by 0 bases and J by 0 bases, and 15 bases separated the two germline ends. The germline V gene encodes CDR1 MGHRA and CDR2 YSYEKL. Here the CDR3 reads CASSQESQAISSYNSPLHF. The DNA for the CDR3 is TGCGCCAGCAGCCAAGAGAGTCAGGCGATTAGCTCCTATAATTCACCCCTCCACTTT.

The CDR3 loop is CASSQVGGGLDGYTF. In DNA, the CDR3 is TGCGCCAGCAGCCAAGTTGGGGGAGGTCTGGATGGCTACACCTTC. This chain links TRBV4-1 with TRBJ1-2, with D possibly TRBD1 on 5 matching bases. Trimming shortened V by 1 base and J by 6 bases, and 15 bases separated the two germline ends. CDR1 and CDR2 from the germline V gene are MGHRA and YSYEKL. The CDR3 length is 15 residues.

The chain uses TRBV28 and TRBJ1-1; unclear D gene. The CDR3 consists of 11 residues. Deletions cut 7 bases from V and 3 bases from J, with 6 bases between. The V gene's germline CDR1 is MDHEN and CDR2 SYDVKM. The CDR3 loop reads CASMSYTEAFF. The DNA for the CDR3 is TGTGCCAGCATGAGTTACACTGAAGCTTTCTTT.

J is TRBJ1-2 and V is TRBV28, with TRBD1 matching 7 bases. The CDR3 spans 11 residues. J gave up 5 bases and V 6 bases, and 0 bases lay outside the gene matches. CDR1 is MDHEN and CDR2 is SYDVKM in the germline V gene. CDR3 sequence reads: CASRTGYGYTF. The CDR3 nucleotides read TGTGCCAGCAGGACAGGGTATGGCTACACCTTC.

V gene TRBV9 combines with J gene TRBJ1-1; D is ambiguous. V was trimmed by 5 bases and J by 1 base, leaving 9 bases between them. CDR3 length: 13 amino acids. Germline lookup yields CDR1 SGDLS and CDR2 YYNGEE. The CDR3 DNA reads TGTGCCAGCAGGAAGGCGGGGAACACTGAAGCTTTCTTT. It codes for CASRKAGNTEAFF.